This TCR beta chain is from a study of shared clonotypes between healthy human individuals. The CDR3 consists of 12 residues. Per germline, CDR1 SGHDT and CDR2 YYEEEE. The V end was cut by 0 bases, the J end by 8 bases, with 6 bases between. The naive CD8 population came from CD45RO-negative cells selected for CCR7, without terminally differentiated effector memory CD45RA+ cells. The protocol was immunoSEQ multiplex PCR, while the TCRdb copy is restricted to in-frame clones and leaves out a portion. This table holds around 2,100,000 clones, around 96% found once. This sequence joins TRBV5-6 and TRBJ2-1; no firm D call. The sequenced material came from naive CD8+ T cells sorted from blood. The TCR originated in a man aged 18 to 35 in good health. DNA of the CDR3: TGTGCCAGCAGCTTGGATAGGGATGAGCAGTTCTTC. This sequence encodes CASSLDRDEQFF. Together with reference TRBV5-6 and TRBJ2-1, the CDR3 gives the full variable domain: DAGVTQSPTHLIKTRGQQVTLRCSPKSGHDTVSWYQQALGQGPQFIFQYYEEEERQRGNFPDRFSGHQFPNYSSELNVNALLLGDSALYLCASSLDRDEQFFGPGTRLTVL.